The entry that follows covers one T cell receptor (beta chain) sequence. This sample was taken from a study of blood T cell repertoires in COVID-19. Original data processing: For nucleated cells, counts were estimated from reference gene primer amplification. Clones were sequenced by immunoSEQ multiplex PCR, and TCRdb holds only the in-frame ones, with some missing. V and J calls and clone size come straight from that table; D and trimming were deduced from the DNA. The table includes some 270,000 clones, 80% to 90% detected once. This CDR3 has 14 amino acids. Germline CDR1 is MNHEY and CDR2 is SVGAGI. V gave up 4 bases and J gave up 3 bases, with 12 bases separating them.

Sequenced material: peripheral blood. This TCR was sampled from a middle-aged woman who had recovered from COVID-19. The genes are TRBV6-5 and TRBJ1-1; perhaps TRBD1 as D (5 bases). The CDR3 nucleotides read TGTGCCAGCAGTTCAGGGTACTTGTACACTGAAGCTTTCTTT. Amino acid sequence: CASSSGYLYTEAFF.